Sequencing of this T cell receptor (beta chain) was carried out in a study of blood T cell repertoires in COVID-19. Across the study: Material from acute and convalescent COVID-19 was sourced from the United States, Italy and Spain. PBMCs, B-cell-depleted T cells, or T cells provided the cDNA or gDNA that made up the material.

The V gene's germline CDR1 is MNHEY and CDR2 SMNVEV (reference sequence). The CDR3 runs 16 residues. V lost 0 bases and J lost 6, with 15 bases in between. Per the authors' pipeline: Amplification of reference gene primers was used by the study to estimate nucleated cell counts. Measured with immunoSEQ multiplex PCR; TCRdb has only the in-frame clones, and not every one. The DNA gave D and trimming, while V, J and clone size come from that table. This sample has roughly 39,000 clones, with 87% found just once. The TCR was taken from a man aged 50 to 60 with active or convalescent COVID-19. Sequenced material: peripheral blood. The gene calls are TRBV27 and TRBJ1-5, with D perhaps TRBD1 (5 bases). The CDR3 DNA follows: TGTGCCAGCAGTTTATCCAGCAGGGTGGGTAGTCAGCCCCAGCATTTT. Amino acid sequence: CASSLSSRVGSQPQHF.